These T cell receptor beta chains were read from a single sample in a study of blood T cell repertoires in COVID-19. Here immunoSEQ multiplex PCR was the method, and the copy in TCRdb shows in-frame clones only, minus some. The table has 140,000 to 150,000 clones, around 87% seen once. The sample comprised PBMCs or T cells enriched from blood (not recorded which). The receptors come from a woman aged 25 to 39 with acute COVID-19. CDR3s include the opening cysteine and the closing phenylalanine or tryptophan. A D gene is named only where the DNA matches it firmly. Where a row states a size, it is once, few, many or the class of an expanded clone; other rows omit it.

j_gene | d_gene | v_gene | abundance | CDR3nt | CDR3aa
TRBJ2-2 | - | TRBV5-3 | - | TGTGCCAGAAGCAAAACCCCGGGACACTTCACCGGGGAGCTGTTTTTT | CARSKTPGHFTGELFF
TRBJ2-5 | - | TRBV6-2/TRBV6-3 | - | TGTGCCAGCAGTAGGGAGGAGTGGGAGACCCAGTACTTC | CASSREEWETQYF
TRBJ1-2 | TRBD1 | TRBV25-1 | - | TGTGCCAGCAGTGGAGGGACAGTCTATGGCTACACCTTC | CASSGGTVYGYTF
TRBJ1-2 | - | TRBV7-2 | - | TGTGCCAGCAGCTTAGCCGAGGGTCTTCAAGGCTACACCTTC | CASSLAEGLQGYTF
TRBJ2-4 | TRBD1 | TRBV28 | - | TGTGCCAGCAGGACCCGGGACAGGGGACACCTAGCCAAAAACATTCAGTACTTC | CASRTRDRGHLAKNIQYF
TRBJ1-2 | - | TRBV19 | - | TGTGCCAGTAGTATTTCCGTCAGCCGGGGGGATTGGGGCTACACCTTC | CASSISVSRGDWGYTF
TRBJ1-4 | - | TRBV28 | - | TGTGCCAGCAGTGAAATACAGTGGAAGCCAACTAATGAAAAACTGTTTTTT | CASSEIQWKPTNEKLFF
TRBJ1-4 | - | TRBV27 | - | TGTGCCAGCAGTTTATCAGGGAGGAAGGGCGAAAAACTGTTTTTT | CASSLSGRKGEKLFF
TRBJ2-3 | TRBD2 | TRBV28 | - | TGTGCCAGCAGTCCACCGACTAGCGGGCCCGAGCAAAGCACAGATACGCAGTATTTT | CASSPPTSGPEQSTDTQYF
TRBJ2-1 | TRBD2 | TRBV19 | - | TGTGCCAGTAGTATCGCCCTAGCGGTGTGGAATGAGCAGTTCTTC | CASSIALAVWNEQFF
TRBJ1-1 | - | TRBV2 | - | TGTGCCAGCAAGAGGGAGGCAGGGCCCACTGAAGCTTTCTTT | CASKREAGPTEAFF
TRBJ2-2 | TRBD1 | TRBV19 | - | TGTGCCAGTAGTGAACAGGGGGTGCGGACCGGGGAGCTGTTTTTT | CASSEQGVRTGELFF
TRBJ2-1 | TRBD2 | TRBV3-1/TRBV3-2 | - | TGTGCCAGCAGCGCACTAGCGGGAGAGTACAATGAGCAGTTCTTC | CASSALAGEYNEQFF
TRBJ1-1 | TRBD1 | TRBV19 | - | TGTGCCAGTAGTATAAAGGGGGCTCCAAACAGAGCTTTCTTT | CASSIKGAPNRAFF
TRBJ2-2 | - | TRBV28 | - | TGTGCCAGCAGTTTGACGGACTTGATGGGGGAGCTGTTTTTT | CASSLTDLMGELFF
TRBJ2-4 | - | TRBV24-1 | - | TGTGCCCCAACACTCCTTACAGGAACCATAGCCAAAAACATTCAGTACTTC | CAPTLLTGTIAKNIQYF
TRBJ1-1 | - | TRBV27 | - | TGTGCCAGCAGTTTATTTAGCGGGACTGAAGCTTTCTTT | CASSLFSGTEAFF
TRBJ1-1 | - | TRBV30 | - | TGTGCCTGGAGTAGAGGGCCGGACACTGAAGCTTTCTTT | CAWSRGPDTEAFF
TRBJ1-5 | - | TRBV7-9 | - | TGTGCCAGCAGCTTCGGGGAGAGGGAGTATCAGCCCCAGCATTTT | CASSFGEREYQPQHF
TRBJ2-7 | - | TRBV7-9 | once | TGTGCCAGCAGCTTAGCTAGTAACTACGAGCAGTACTTC | CASSLASNYEQYF
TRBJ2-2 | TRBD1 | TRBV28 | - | TGTGCCAGCAGTGGGACAGGGAGGGACACCGGGGAGCTGTTTTTT | CASSGTGRDTGELFF
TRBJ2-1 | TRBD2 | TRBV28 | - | TGTGCCAGCAGACCAGAGGGGACTAGCGGCAATGAGCAGTTCTTC | CASRPEGTSGNEQFF